This T cell receptor (beta chain) was observed in a study of blood T cell repertoires in COVID-19. Method: immunoSEQ multiplex PCR; TCRdb's copy keeps in-frame clones and lacks some. The repertoire consists of about 76,000 clones, with approximately 81% occurring once and the leading ten covering over 9.5%. The CDR3 totals 16 residues. V was clipped by 6 bases and J by 5 bases; unmatched bases: 6. Per the germline V gene, CDR1 is LNHDA and CDR2 is SQIVND (reference sequence). This sequence originates from a man between 60 and 70 years old with COVID-19, enrolled during active disease. The chain carries TRBV19 and TRBJ2-1, with 14 bases aligning to TRBD2. The sequencing input was peripheral blood. In nucleotides, the CDR3 is TGTGCCAGTAGAGGACTAGCGGGAGGTACTAACAATGAGCAGTTCTTC. This translates into CASRGLAGGTNNEQFF.